This T cell receptor (beta chain) was recovered during a study of regulatory T cells in long-lasting Graves disease. On the study more broadly: For a period under 3 months, newly diagnosed Graves' patients had taken antithyroid drugs. Study-wide results and caveats: When disease was persistent, TRBV28, TRBJ1-2 and TRBJ2-5 were the favored segments. Persistent Graves' cases showed lower TCR diversity than newly diagnosed cases.

The CDR3 covers 14 residues. Germline assignment: CDR1 MNHNS and CDR2 SASEGT. The germline V and J ends were trimmed by 6 bases and 2 bases, with 14 bases remaining between them. TCR beta libraries were built with iRepertoire HTBI primers and Arm-PCR of CDR3 regions. Each CDR3 protein gets one entry after TCRdb re-called the multiplex PCR reads with MiXCR. The sample records around 400,000 distinct CDR3 sequences, roughly a sixth being singletons. This clonotype was seen repeatedly, ten times or more. Its target is unknown. Time point of the sample: newly diagnosed GD, antithyroid drugs for less than 3 months. With RNA extracted from PBMCs as input, the TCR library was made. Graves' disease diagnosis followed American Thyroid Association guidelines.

The origin of this receptor is a female donor with Graves disease. Sequenced here: peripheral blood mononuclear cells (PBMCs), sampled at new diagnosis, from a patient treated with antithyroid drugs. The chain recombines TRBV6-1 with TRBJ2-7; D is perhaps TRBD1 or TRBD2 (6 bases each). The CDR3 coding sequence is TGTGCCAGCAGCCAGCAAGGGGGGCCCTACGAGCAGTACTTC. This translates into CASSQQGGPYEQYF.